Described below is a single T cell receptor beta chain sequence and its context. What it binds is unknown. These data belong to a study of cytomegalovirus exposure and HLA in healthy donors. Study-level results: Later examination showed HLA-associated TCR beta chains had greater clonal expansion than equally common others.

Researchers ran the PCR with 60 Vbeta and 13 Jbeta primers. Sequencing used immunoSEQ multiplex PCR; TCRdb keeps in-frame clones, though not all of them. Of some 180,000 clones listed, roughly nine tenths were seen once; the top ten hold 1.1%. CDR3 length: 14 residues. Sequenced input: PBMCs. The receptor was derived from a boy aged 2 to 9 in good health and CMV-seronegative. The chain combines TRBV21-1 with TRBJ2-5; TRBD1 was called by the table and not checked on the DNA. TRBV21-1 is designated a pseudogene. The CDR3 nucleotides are TGTGCCAGCAGCAGTTGGACAGGCTGGGAGACCCAGTACTTC. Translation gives CASSSWTGWETQYF.